One and the same sample provided the 25 T cell receptor beta chains below, sequenced in a study of Ad26.COV2.S vaccination and SARS-CoV-2 variants (dated by TCRdb to about 2021). The receptor library was made with the immunoSEQ multiplex PCR assay. TCRdb limited this immuneACCESS table to in-frame rearrangements with V and J called. A share of clones is missing; checked studies link under half to unresolved V genes, and the rest is unexplained. Recorded for this sample are 380,000 or so clones; around 88% of them occurred a single time. The top ten constitute around 4.5% of the sample. Sample treatment or condition, as interpreted from the label and publication: some 19 received Ad26.COV2.S at low or high dose, single or two shots; 5 received placebo; per-sample allocation not given. Repertoires of vaccine and placebo recipients were sequenced from samples taken on day 63 after the first injection.

This specimen was peripheral blood, taken in a trial of Ad26.COV2.S vaccine versus placebo. Source of these receptors: a person between 18 and 59 years old who received the Ad26.COV2.S COVID-19 vaccine or a placebo.

The chain is built from TRBV4-3 and TRBJ1-1, with unresolved D. V lost 0 bases and J 2 bases, leaving 19 bases between the germline ends. The CDR3 is 18 amino acids. CDR1 and CDR2 (germline): LGHNA, YSLEER. The CDR3 loop is CASSQDSTLLYGNTEAFF. The CDR3 DNA reads TGCGCCAGCAGCCAAGATTCAACCCTTTTATACGGAAACACTGAAGCTTTCTTT.

The rearrangement uses TRBV11-2 and TRBJ1-1; TRBD1 is a possible D gene (5 bases). Trimming pared 9 bases from V and 3 bases from J, leaving 20 bases between. The length of the CDR3 is 15 residues. Germline assignment: CDR1 SGHAT and CDR2 FQNNGV. CDR3 sequence reads: CASPRGGWRHTEAFF. In DNA form, the CDR3 reads TGTGCCAGTCCTCGGGGCGGGTGGAGGCACACTGAAGCTTTCTTT.

In its sample, this clone was seen a few times. The chain joins TRBV12-3 or TRBV12-4 to TRBJ1-3, with D unclear. This CDR3 spans 13 amino acids. V lost 5 bases and J lost 0, with 5 bases in between. The CDR3 reads CASSEVSGNTIYF. The CDR3 DNA reads as TGTGCCAGCAGTGAAGTCTCTGGAAACACCATATATTTT.

The chain is built from TRBV18 and TRBJ2-7; TRBD2 might be the D (5 bases). The CDR3 runs to 14 residues. CDR1 is KGHSH and CDR2 is LQKENI in the germline V gene. Deletions cut 3 bases from V and 4 bases from J, with 13 bases between. The CDR3 is CASSPAGRRYEQYF. CDR3 bases: TGTGCCAGCTCACCTGCCGGACGGAGGTACGAGCAGTACTTC.

As concerns this clone: The same CDR3 also results from other DNA sequences found in this sample. In nucleotides, the CDR3 is TGTGCCAGCAGCGTAGAGGGTTACAATGAGCAGTTCTTC. Protein sequence: CASSVEGYNEQFF. The chain combines TRBV9 with TRBJ2-1; D gene unclear. Trimming left V 0 bases short and J 4 bases short, with 5 bases between. Germline values: CDR1 SGDLS, CDR2 YYNGEE. The CDR3 totals 13 residues.

The rearrangement links TRBV24-1 to TRBJ2-1, with TRBD2 identical over 9 bases. Germline V gene data show CDR1 as KGHDR and CDR2 as SFDVKD. The CDR3 covers 16 residues. V lost 3 bases and J lost 6; bases outside the gene matches: 8. This CDR3 is CATSDRAGGPVNEQFF. The CDR3 coding sequence is TGTGCCACCAGTGATAGGGCGGGAGGGCCGGTCAATGAGCAGTTCTTC.

The chain uses TRBV5-1 and TRBJ2-5; the match to TRBD2 covers 11 bases. Germline CDR1 is SGHRS and CDR2 is YFSETQ. The CDR3 is 17 amino acids. The trim removed 1 base at V and 5 bases at J, leaving 10 bases unmatched. Written as DNA, the CDR3 is TGCGCCAGCAGCTTGACCCCCCCTAGCGGGGGGAAGGAGACCCAGTACTTC. Amino acid sequence: CASSLTPPSGGKETQYF.

The DNA for the CDR3 is TGTGCCAGCAGAACAGGGTCGCCCTATGGCTACACCTTC. Amino acids: CASRTGSPYGYTF. The chain is built from TRBV28 and TRBJ1-2; a possible D gene is TRBD1 (6 bases). This CDR3 is 13 amino acids long. Trimming stripped 6 bases from V and 4 bases from J, with 12 bases between. Germline V gene sequence: CDR1 MDHEN, CDR2 SYDVKM.

Note on this clone: Other DNA sequences in this specimen translate into the identical CDR3. This sequence joins TRBV24-1 and TRBJ2-7; D is perhaps TRBD1 (5 bases). Trimming removed 3 bases from V and 5 bases from J, with 10 bases in between. The CDR3 consists of 13 residues. Looked up from germline, CDR1 is KGHDR and CDR2 is SFDVKD. CDR3 nucleotides: TGTGCCACCAGTGATCGGCAGGGCCACGAGCAGTACTTC. This gives the protein CATSDRQGHEQYF.

The V and J genes are TRBV15 and TRBJ2-5; D remains unclear. CDR1 is LNHNV and CDR2 is YYDKDF in the germline V gene (reference sequence). V gave up 11 bases and J gave up 1 base, with 8 bases separating them. The CDR3 has 11 amino acids. CDR3 nucleotides: TGTGCCGTCCTAGTCCAAGAGACCCAGTACTTC. Translating gives CAVLVQETQYF.

The chain carries TRBV9 and TRBJ2-1; 8 bases match TRBD1. Trimming at V came to 4 bases and at J to 8 bases, leaving 14 bases not matched to a gene. The CDR3 length is 16 residues. Germline V gene lookup returns CDR1 SGDLS and CDR2 YYNGEE. CDR3 DNA sequence: TGTGCCAGCAGCCTCCGGACAGGGATCGGCGGGGATGAGCAGTTCTTC. Its translation is CASSLRTGIGGDEQFF.

The genes are TRBV5-1 and TRBJ2-1, with 10 bases identical to TRBD2. The V gene's germline CDR1 is SGHRS and CDR2 YFSETQ. Losses at the gene ends were 4 bases for V and 5 bases for J; bases not matched to a gene: 6. CDR3 length: 15 amino acids. The chain's CDR3 is CASSPGLAEDNEQFF. The CDR3 region has the DNA TGCGCCAGCAGCCCCGGACTAGCGGAGGACAATGAGCAGTTCTTC.

CDR3 loop: CASSQDWAQGGGNTIYF. The CDR3 DNA follows: TGTGCCAGCAGCCAAGATTGGGCCCAGGGTGGCGGAAACACCATATATTTT. V gene TRBV4-2 combines with J gene TRBJ1-3; TRBD1 might be the D (5 bases). The CDR3 is 17 residues long. Trimming removed 0 bases from V and 4 bases from J, with 16 bases in between. Germline V lookup: CDR1 LGHNA, CDR2 YNFKEQ.

The chain carries TRBV28 and TRBJ1-2, with TRBD1 identical over 9 bases. CDR3 length: 15 residues. V dropped 8 bases and J dropped 0; count of bases not matched to a gene: 7. Germline V lookup: CDR1 MDHEN, CDR2 SYDVKM. CDR3 in DNA: TGTGCCAGCTATGGACAGGGGACAACTAACTATGGCTACACCTTC. This sequence encodes CASYGQGTTNYGYTF.

This chain connects TRBV19 to TRBJ1-2; the D is unclear. Germline CDR1 is LNHDA and CDR2 is SQIVND (reference sequence). Between the trimmed V and J ends, which lost 3 bases and 4 bases, there was a span of 12 bases. CDR3 length equals 14 residues. The CDR3 protein is CASSMRMGAYGYTF. For the CDR3, the DNA is TGTGCCAGTAGTATGAGAATGGGAGCCTATGGCTACACCTTC.

The genes are TRBV3-1 (or the pseudogene TRBV3-2) and TRBJ2-3, with TRBD2 identical over 13 bases. CDR1 is LGHDT and CDR2 is YNNKEL in the germline V gene (reference sequence). This CDR3 has 16 amino acids. Trimming removed 8 bases from V and 7 bases from J; junction bases left unmatched: 12. CDR3 protein: CASESRLAGGFNTQYF. CDR3 nucleotide sequence: TGTGCCAGCGAGTCCAGACTAGCGGGAGGTTTTAATACGCAGTATTTT.

The J gene is TRBJ2-1, the V gene TRBV7-9; 11 nucleotides line up with TRBD2. Trimming removed 6 bases from V and 4 bases from J; junction bases left unmatched: 8. Germline values: CDR1 SEHNR, CDR2 FQNEAQ (reference sequence). The length of the CDR3 is 16 residues. The CDR3 here is CASSFLAGGNYNEQFF. The DNA of the CDR3 is TGTGCCAGCAGTTTTTTAGCGGGGGGGAATTACAATGAGCAGTTCTTC.

V is TRBV7-2 and J is TRBJ2-3, with D tentatively TRBD2 (5 bases). Per the germline V gene, CDR1 is SGHTA and CDR2 is FQGNSA. Between the trimmed V and J ends, which lost 2 bases and 4 bases, there was a span of 10 bases. CDR3 length equals 14 residues. The CDR3 here is CASSLLLASDTQYF. The CDR3 nucleotides read TGTGCCAGCAGCTTACTGCTAGCTTCAGATACGCAGTATTTT.

The V gene is TRBV3-1 (or the pseudogene TRBV3-2), the J gene TRBJ1-5; D is possibly TRBD1 (6 bases). V gave up 0 bases and J gave up 3 bases, with 15 bases separating them. There are 17 residues in the CDR3. CDR1 and CDR2 from the germline V gene are LGHDT and YNNKEL (reference sequence). The CDR3 reads CASSQEPKGDHNQPQHF. The CDR3 nucleotides are TGTGCCAGCAGCCAAGAGCCCAAGGGGGATCACAATCAGCCCCAGCATTTT.

This rearrangement joins TRBV7-7 to TRBJ2-2; 8 positions agree with TRBD2. Looked up from germline, CDR1 is SSHAT and CDR2 is FNYEAQ (reference sequence). Germline trimming cut 6 bases from V and 0 bases from J; bases unmatched to any gene: 6. CDR3 size: 16 residues. The CDR3 is CASRPTSGANTGELFF. In DNA form, the CDR3 reads TGTGCCAGCAGACCAACTAGCGGCGCGAACACCGGGGAGCTGTTTTTT.

The chain employs TRBV24-1 and TRBJ2-3, with 7 nucleotides matching TRBD2. V lost 1 base, J lost 4 bases, and 1 base stayed unmatched. This CDR3 contains 14 residues. Germline CDR1 reads KGHDR; CDR2 reads SFDVKD. The CDR3 nucleotides are TGTGCCACCAGTGATTTCGGACTAGCAGATACGCAGTATTTT. Translated, it gives CATSDFGLADTQYF.

The chain recombines TRBV6-5 with TRBJ2-1, with D possibly being TRBD2 (6 bases). CDR1 is MNHEY, CDR2 SVGAGI, per germline. This CDR3 region has 15 residues. With 6 bases removed from V and 4 bases from J, the gap between germline ends came to 16 bases. The CDR3 DNA reads as TGTGCCAGCAGGAACCGGGACTCCTCTTACAATGAGCAGTTCTTC. Translated, it gives CASRNRDSSYNEQFF.

This chain joins TRBV5-6 and TRBJ1-4; D is unclear. Germline V gives CDR1 SGHDT, CDR2 YYEEEE. The CDR3 sequence is 15 residues long. With 1 base removed from V and 3 bases from J, the gap between germline ends came to 10 bases. CDR3 bases: TGTGCCAGCAGCTTGTCAGGAATAGCTAATGAAAAACTGTTTTTT. Protein product: CASSLSGIANEKLFF.

Turning to this clone: Other DNA variants within this sample encode the same CDR3. The chain is built from TRBV7-9 and TRBJ2-6; D not resolved. The CDR3 is 15 residues long. Trimming pared 1 base from V and 0 bases from J, leaving 4 bases between. In germline, CDR1 is SEHNR, CDR2 FQNEAQ (reference sequence). Here the CDR3 DNA reads TGTGCCAGCAGCTTAGTAGGCTCTGGGGCCAACGTCCTGACTTTC. This encodes CASSLVGSGANVLTF.

The V and J genes are TRBV27 and TRBJ1-2; a possible D gene is TRBD1 (6 bases). The V gene lost 0 bases and the J gene lost 4 bases, with 15 bases spanning the gap. Germline CDR1 reads MNHEY; CDR2 reads SMNVEV (reference sequence). CDR3 size: 16 residues. CDR3 in DNA: TGTGCCAGCAGTTTATCGATCACCGAGGGGGTCTATGGCTACACCTTC. This sequence encodes CASSLSITEGVYGYTF.